This TCR beta chain was sequenced for a study of OX40 agonist ivuxolimab in advanced cancers. Overall study: Mean age approximately 66 years, range about 23 to 79; around 80% male. Whole-study results and caveats: Both CD4+ and CD8+ T cell populations in blood had undergone clonal expansion by week 6 at 0.1 to 3.0 mg/kg.

The CDR3 loop spans 13 amino acids. V was shortened by 8 bases and J by 3 bases, with 11 bases between the two germline ends. CDR1 is WSHSY and CDR2 is SAAADI in the germline V gene. The sampling schedule covered blood at baseline, cycle 4 day 1, and cycle 7 day 1. This clone showed up just a few times. Its antigen is still unknown. TCRdb's copy holds only in-frame clones and misses some; the assay was immunoSEQ multiplex PCR. The sample carries approximately 66,000 clones, under 85% recorded once. Sequenced material: CD4+ or CD8+ T cells sorted from blood, taken in a trial of the OX40 agonist ivuxolimab. This receptor was obtained from an adult with an advanced solid tumor such as melanoma, head and neck, liver or kidney cancer. The chain joins TRBV10-2 to TRBJ1-5; D unclear. The CDR3 DNA sequence: TGCGCCAGCGGACGGGCTTCCAATCAGCCCCAGCATTTT. This translates into CASGRASNQPQHF.